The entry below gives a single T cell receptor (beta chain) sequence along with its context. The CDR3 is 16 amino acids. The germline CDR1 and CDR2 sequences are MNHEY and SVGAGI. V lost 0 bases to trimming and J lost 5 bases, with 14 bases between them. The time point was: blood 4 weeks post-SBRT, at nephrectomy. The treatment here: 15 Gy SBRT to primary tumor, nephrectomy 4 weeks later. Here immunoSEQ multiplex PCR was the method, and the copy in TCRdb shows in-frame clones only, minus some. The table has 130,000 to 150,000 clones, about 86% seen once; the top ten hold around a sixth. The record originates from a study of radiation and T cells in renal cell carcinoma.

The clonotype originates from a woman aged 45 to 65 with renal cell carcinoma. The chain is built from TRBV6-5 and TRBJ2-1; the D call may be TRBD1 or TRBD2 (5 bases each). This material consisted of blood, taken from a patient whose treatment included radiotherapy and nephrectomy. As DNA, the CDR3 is TGTGCCAGCAGTTACTCTGGGACCGCGGCTAACAATGAGCAGTTCTTC. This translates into CASSYSGTAANNEQFF.